The 10 T cell receptor beta chains in this list originate from one sample, sequenced in a study of radiotherapy plus CTLA-4 blockade in lung cancer. Profiled with immunoSEQ multiplex PCR; TCRdb holds only in-frame clones, not every one. The table has 32,000 or so clones, around 70% seen once. The sequencing here drew on peripheral blood, taken from a patient treated with radiotherapy plus ipilimumab. The receptors derive from a human donor with non-small cell lung cancer that progressed on radiotherapy plus ipilimumab.

The chain links TRBV13 to TRBJ1-1, with D tentatively TRBD1 (5 bases). CDR3 size: 18 residues. V dropped 5 bases and J dropped 1 base, with 23 bases sitting between them. The germline V gene encodes CDR1 PRHDT and CDR2 FYEKMQ (reference sequence). CDR3 residues: CASSRQIGVYPSNTEAFF. DNA for the CDR3: TGTGCCAGCAGCCGCCAGATAGGGGTATATCCTTCGAACACTGAAGCTTTCTTT.

This clone was seen once. V and J are TRBV28 and TRBJ2-1; D is ambiguous. Germline assignment: CDR1 MDHEN and CDR2 SYDVKM. Trimming removed 3 bases from V and 8 bases from J, with 17 bases in between. This CDR3 comprises 15 residues. As DNA, the CDR3 is TGTGCCAGCAGTTTCCGATCCAGCGTAGTAGATGAGCAGTTCTTC. It encodes CASSFRSSVVDEQFF.

The chain has TRBV10-3 and TRBJ2-7; unclear D gene. Germline V CDR1 and CDR2: ENHRY, SYGVKD. This CDR3 is 11 amino acids long. The V end lost 3 bases, the J end lost 2 bases, and 2 bases lay between the germline ends. The CDR3 region has the DNA TGTGCCATCAGTGAAACCTACGAGCAGTACTTC. This translates into CAISETYEQYF.

The CDR3: CASSQEPENTEAFF. The CDR3 nucleotides read TGCGCCAGCAGCCAAGAGCCCGAGAACACTGAAGCTTTCTTT. The rearrangement joins TRBV4-1 to TRBJ1-1; D remains unclear. Per germline, CDR1 MGHRA and CDR2 YSYEKL. The V and J ends lost 0 bases and 1 base respectively, with 6 bases between them. This CDR3 spans 14 amino acids.

This clone has only a few counts. The V and J genes are TRBV10-3 and TRBJ1-4, with no clear D. This CDR3 region has 14 residues. Trimming took 1 base from V and 5 from J, leaving 8 bases between them. Germline V gene data show CDR1 as ENHRY and CDR2 as SYGVKD. Written as DNA, the CDR3 is TGTGCCATCAGTGAGTACGGACTAAATGAAAAACTGTTTTTT. It encodes CAISEYGLNEKLFF.

This clone was picked up a small number of times. This chain's CDR3 is CASSLVGASDQPQHF. DNA for the CDR3: TGTGCCAGCAGCTTAGTGGGAGCCTCGGATCAGCCCCAGCATTTT. This chain connects TRBV7-8 to TRBJ1-5; D gene ambiguous. The germline V gene has CDR1 SGHVS and CDR2 FQNEAQ. The V and J ends lost 1 base and 5 bases respectively, with 12 bases between them. The CDR3 consists of 15 residues.

This chain links TRBV11-1 with TRBJ1-1; D call uncertain. CDR1 and CDR2 (germline): SGHAT, FQDESV (reference sequence). CDR3 size: 14 residues. With 3 bases removed from V and 5 bases from J, the gap between germline ends came to 13 bases. The CDR3 sequence: CASSFGQRGTEAFF. The CDR3 DNA sequence: TGTGCCAGCAGCTTTGGGCAGAGAGGAACTGAAGCTTTCTTT.

V and J are TRBV7-6 and TRBJ2-4; D could derive from TRBD1 or TRBD2 (5 bases each). Germline loops: CDR1 SGHVS, CDR2 FNYEAQ. The CDR3 contains 19 residues. V shed 1 base and J shed 2 bases, with 21 bases lying between them. CDR3: CASSLGAGTRPRSKNIQYF. In DNA, the CDR3 is TGTGCCAGCAGCTTAGGGGCAGGGACGAGGCCGAGGTCCAAAAACATTCAGTACTTC.

This chain joins TRBV5-1 and TRBJ2-1; no clear D gene. The germline V and J ends were trimmed by 1 base and 4 bases, with 6 bases remaining between them. This CDR3 has 13 residues. Germline V gives CDR1 SGHRS, CDR2 YFSETQ. This chain's CDR3 is CASSLSAYNEQFF. The CDR3 bases are TGCGCCAGCAGCTTGTCGGCTTACAATGAGCAGTTCTTC. The entire variable domain, with the rest obtained from reference TRBV5-1 and TRBJ2-1, is as follows: KAGVTQTPRYLIKTRGQQVTLSCSPISGHRSVSWYQQTPGQGLQFLFEYFSETQRNKGNFPGRFSGRQFSNSRSEMNVSTLELGDSALYLCASSLSAYNEQFFGPGTRLTVL.

The chain recombines TRBV5-1 with TRBJ2-3; weak D call: TRBD1 (6 bases). Germline V gene data show CDR1 as SGHRS and CDR2 as YFSETQ. The CDR3 is 16 residues long. The V gene lost 2 bases and the J gene lost 9 bases, with 22 bases spanning the gap. The CDR3 DNA reads as TGCGCCAGCAGCTTAGTACAGGGTCGGCCCCAGGGCACGCAGTATTTT. Protein product: CASSLVQGRPQGTQYF.